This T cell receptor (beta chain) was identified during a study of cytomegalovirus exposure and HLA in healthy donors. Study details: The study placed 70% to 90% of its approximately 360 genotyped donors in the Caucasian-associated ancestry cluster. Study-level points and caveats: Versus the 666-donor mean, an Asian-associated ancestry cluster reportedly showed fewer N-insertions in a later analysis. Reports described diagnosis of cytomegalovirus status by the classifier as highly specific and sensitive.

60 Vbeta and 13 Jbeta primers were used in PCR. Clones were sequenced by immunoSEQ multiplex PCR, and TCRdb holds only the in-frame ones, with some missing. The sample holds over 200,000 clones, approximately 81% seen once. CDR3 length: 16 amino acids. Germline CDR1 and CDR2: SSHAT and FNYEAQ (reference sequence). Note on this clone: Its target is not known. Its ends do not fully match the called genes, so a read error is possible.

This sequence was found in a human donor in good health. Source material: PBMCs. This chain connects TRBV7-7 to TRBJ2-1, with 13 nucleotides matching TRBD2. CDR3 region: CASSLGTSGTYNEQFF. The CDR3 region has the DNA TGTGCTAGCAGCTTAGGGACTAGCGGGACCTACAATGAGCAGTTCTTC.